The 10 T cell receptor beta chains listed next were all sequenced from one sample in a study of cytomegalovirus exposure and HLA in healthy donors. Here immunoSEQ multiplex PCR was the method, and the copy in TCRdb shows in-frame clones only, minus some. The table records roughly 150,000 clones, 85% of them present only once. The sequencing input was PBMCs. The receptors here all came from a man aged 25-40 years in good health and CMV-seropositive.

The CDR3 DNA sequence: TGTGCCAGCAGCTTCTCAGGGGGCAATCAGCCCCAGCATTTT. Amino acids: CASSFSGGNQPQHF. The chain carries TRBV7-6 and TRBJ1-5, with D perhaps matching TRBD1 (6 bases). V lost 3 bases to trimming and J lost 2 bases, with 8 bases between them. The CDR3 runs to 14 residues. The V gene's germline CDR1 is SGHVS and CDR2 FNYEAQ.

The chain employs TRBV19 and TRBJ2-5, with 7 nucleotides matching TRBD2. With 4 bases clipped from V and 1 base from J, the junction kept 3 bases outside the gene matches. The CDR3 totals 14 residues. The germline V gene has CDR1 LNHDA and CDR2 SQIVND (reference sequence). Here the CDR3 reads CASSRGGIQETQYF. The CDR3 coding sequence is TGTGCCAGTAGTAGGGGGGGAATCCAAGAGACCCAGTACTTC.

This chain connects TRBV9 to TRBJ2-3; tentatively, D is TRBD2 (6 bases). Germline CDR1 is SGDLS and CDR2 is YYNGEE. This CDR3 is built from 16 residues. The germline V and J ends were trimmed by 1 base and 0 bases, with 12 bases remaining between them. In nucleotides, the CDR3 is TGTGCCAGCAGCGTAATGGGACTGACTAGCACAGATACGCAGTATTTT. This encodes CASSVMGLTSTDTQYF.

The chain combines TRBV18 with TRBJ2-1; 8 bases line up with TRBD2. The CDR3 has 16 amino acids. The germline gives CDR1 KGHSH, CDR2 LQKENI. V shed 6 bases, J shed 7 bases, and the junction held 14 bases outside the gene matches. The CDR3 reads CASSSFVGGANNEQFF. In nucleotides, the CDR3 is TGTGCCAGCTCTTCCTTTGTCGGGGGGGCAAATAATGAGCAGTTCTTC.

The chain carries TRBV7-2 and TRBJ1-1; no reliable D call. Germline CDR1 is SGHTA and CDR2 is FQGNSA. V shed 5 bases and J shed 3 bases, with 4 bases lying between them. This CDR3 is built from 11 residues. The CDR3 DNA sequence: TGTGCCAGCAGCCCCTACACTGAAGCTTTCTTT. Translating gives CASSPYTEAFF.

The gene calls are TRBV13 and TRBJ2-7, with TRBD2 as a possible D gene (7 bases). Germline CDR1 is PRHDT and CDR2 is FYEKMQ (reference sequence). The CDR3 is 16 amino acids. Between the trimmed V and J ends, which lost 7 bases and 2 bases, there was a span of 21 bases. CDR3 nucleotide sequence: TGTGCCAGCACGATCCGGGGGGCCCTCCATACCTACGAGCAGTACTTC. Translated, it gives CASTIRGALHTYEQYF.

Here the CDR3 DNA reads TGTGCCAGCAGGTGGGGGACAGGATACTATGGCTACACCTTC. Protein product: CASRWGTGYYGYTF. The rearrangement joins TRBV7-2 to TRBJ1-2; 8 bases map to TRBD1. Germline CDR1 is SGHTA and CDR2 is FQGNSA. The CDR3 runs to 14 residues. V was clipped by 6 bases and J by 3 bases; unmatched bases: 6. Supplemented by reference TRBV7-2 and TRBJ1-2, the full variable domain reads GAGVSQSPSNKVTEKGKDVELRCDPISGHTALYWYRQSLGQGLEFLIYFQGNSAPDKSGLPSDRFSAERTGGSVSTLTIQRTQQEDSAVYLCASRWGTGYYGYTFGSGTRLTVV.

The CDR3 is CASSLVGATSEAFF. Here the CDR3 DNA reads TGTGCCAGCAGCTTAGTGGGGGCAACGAGTGAAGCTTTCTTT. The rearrangement links TRBV7-8 to TRBJ1-1; possibly TRBD1 for D (6 bases). The CDR3 totals 14 residues. The V and J ends lost 1 base and 7 bases respectively, with 13 bases between them. Germline V gene sequence: CDR1 SGHVS, CDR2 FQNEAQ.

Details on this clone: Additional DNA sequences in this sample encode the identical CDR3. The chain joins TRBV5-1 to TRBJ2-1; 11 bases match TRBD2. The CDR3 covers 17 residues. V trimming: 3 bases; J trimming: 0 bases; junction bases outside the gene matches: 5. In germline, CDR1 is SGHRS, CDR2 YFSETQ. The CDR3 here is CASSSPLAGGSYNEQFF. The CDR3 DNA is TGCGCCAGCAGCTCACCTCTAGCGGGGGGCTCCTACAATGAGCAGTTCTTC.

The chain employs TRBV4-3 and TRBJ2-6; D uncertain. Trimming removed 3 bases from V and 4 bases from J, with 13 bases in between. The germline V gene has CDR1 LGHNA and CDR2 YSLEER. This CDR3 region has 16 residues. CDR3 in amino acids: CASSHYQAAGANVLTF. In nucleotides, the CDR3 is TGCGCCAGCAGCCATTATCAAGCAGCGGGGGCCAACGTCCTGACTTTC.